The clone carrying this TCR beta chain was seen a handful of times. The data originate from a study of blood T cell repertoires in COVID-19. Between the trimmed V and J ends, which lost 11 bases and 3 bases, there was a span of 11 bases. Germline loops: CDR1 SEHNR, CDR2 FQNEAQ (reference sequence). The CDR3 covers 12 residues. Data came from immunoSEQ multiplex PCR; TCRdb stores just in-frame clones and leaves some out. This sample has 130,000 or so clones, with about four fifths found just once. The chain uses TRBV7-9 and TRBJ1-3; unclear D gene. This clonotype was sampled from a man older than 75 with acute or convalescent COVID-19. Sequencing was done on a sample of peripheral blood. The CDR3 loop reads CACALYGNTIYF. CDR3 nucleotide sequence: TGTGCCTGTGCGCTGTATGGAAACACCATATATTTT.